These T cell receptor beta chains were read from a single sample in a study of CD8+ T cells in alopecia areata. The protocol was immunoSEQ multiplex PCR, while the TCRdb copy is restricted to in-frame clones and leaves out a portion. The sample includes some 180,000 clones, roughly 60% of them seen just once. Sample: CD4+ T cells sorted from blood, taken at week 0. These receptors all stem from a human donor with alopecia areata. The CDR3 runs from the conserved cysteine through the conserved F or W. A D gene is named only where the DNA matches it firmly. Not all rows give a size; the values are once, few, many and, for expanded clones, a class.

d_call j_call clone_size v_call cdr3_nt cdr3_aa
TRBD1 TRBJ1-6 - TRBV2 TGTGCCAGCAGTTTCGGACAGGATAATTCACCCCTCCACTTT CASSFGQDNSPLHF
TRBD1 TRBJ2-1 - TRBV9 TGTGCCAGCAGCGTAGTACAGGGGAATGAGCAGTTCTTC CASSVVQGNEQFF
- TRBJ1-2 - TRBV28 TGTGCCAGCACTGAGGGACGGGGCTATGGCTACACCTTC CASTEGRGYGYTF
- TRBJ1-5 - TRBV29-1 TGCAGCGTTACTGATGGGACCTTCGCCCAGCATTTT CSVTDGTFAQHF
- TRBJ2-1 few TRBV4-3 TGCGCCAGCAGCCAAGACCAGGGATTAGGGGGGGGCGAGCAGTTCTTC CASSQDQGLGGGEQFF
- TRBJ2-1 - TRBV5-1 TGCGCCAGCAGCTTGGTTAGGGGGGGAGATGAGCAGTTCTTC CASSLVRGGDEQFF
- TRBJ1-2 - TRBV9 TGTGCCAGCAGCGTTGGACAGAACTATGGCTACACCTTC CASSVGQNYGYTF
- TRBJ2-2 - TRBV7-2 TGTGCCAGCAGCTTAGCCTCCCGTGGAACCGGGGAGCTGTTTTTT CASSLASRGTGELFF
- TRBJ1-6 few TRBV2 TGTGCCAGCAGCGCAAGACAGCCTAGCTCCTATAATTCACCCCTCCACTTT CASSARQPSSYNSPLHF
- TRBJ2-2 - TRBV11-2 TGTGCCAGCAGCCGCGGGGGGACGACAGGGGCACCCACCGGGGAGCTGTTTTTT CASSRGGTTGAPTGELFF
- TRBJ2-7 - TRBV10-3 TGTGCCAGCAGTCAAACACAGGGTTCCGGCGAGCAGTACTTC CASSQTQGSGEQYF
TRBD1 TRBJ1-1 - TRBV19 TGTGCCAGTAGTTCGGGACAGCAGAACACTGAAGCTTTCTTT CASSSGQQNTEAFF
- TRBJ2-7 - TRBV5-1 TGCGCCAGCAGCACCCCTAGGGGGGGAACCTACGAGCAGTACTTC CASSTPRGGTYEQYF
- TRBJ2-1 few TRBV4-3 TGCGCCAGCAGCCAAGAGGGCCTCACGGGAAGTGAGCAGTTCTTC CASSQEGLTGSEQFF
- TRBJ1-1 - TRBV29-1 TGCAGCGTTGAAGGTCGGCTTCGGTTGAGCACTGAAGCTTTCTTT CSVEGRLRLSTEAFF
- TRBJ1-6 - TRBV7-2 TGTGCCAGCAGCTTTGGTTATTCACCCCTCCACTTT CASSFGYSPLHF
TRBD2 TRBJ2-1 - TRBV29-1 TGCAGCGTTGCCGGGACTAGCGGCTACAATGAGCAGTTCTTC CSVAGTSGYNEQFF
- TRBJ1-2 - TRBV19 TGTGCCACTAGCTACTCGGAGGGCTATGGCTACACCTTC CATSYSEGYGYTF
- TRBJ1-2 - TRBV5-6 TGTGCCAGCAGCTCCACCCAACAGGCCCGCTACACCTTC CASSSTQQARYTF
- TRBJ1-3 - TRBV30 TGTGCCTGGACCGGGGTGTTAAGACGAAACACCATATATTTT CAWTGVLRRNTIYF
- TRBJ1-1 - TRBV15 TGTGCCACCAGCAGAGATGGGGGCCGTGGTGAAGCTTTCTTT CATSRDGGRGEAFF
- TRBJ1-2 - TRBV5-4 TGTGCCAGCAGCTTGGCGGGGATCTATGGCTACACCTTC CASSLAGIYGYTF
- TRBJ2-5 - TRBV19 TGTGCCAGTAGTATGGGCAGATGGGAGACCCAGTACTTC CASSMGRWETQYF
- TRBJ1-1 - TRBV11-1 TGTGCCAGCAGCTTAGCGGACAACGGAGCTTTCTTT CASSLADNGAFF
- TRBJ1-2 few TRBV25-1 TGTGCCAGCAGTGAATATGACGGCTATGCCTTC CASSEYDGYAF
- TRBJ2-4 - TRBV30 TGTGCCTGGAGTGTACGCGGAGCCAAAAACATTCAGTACTTC CAWSVRGAKNIQYF